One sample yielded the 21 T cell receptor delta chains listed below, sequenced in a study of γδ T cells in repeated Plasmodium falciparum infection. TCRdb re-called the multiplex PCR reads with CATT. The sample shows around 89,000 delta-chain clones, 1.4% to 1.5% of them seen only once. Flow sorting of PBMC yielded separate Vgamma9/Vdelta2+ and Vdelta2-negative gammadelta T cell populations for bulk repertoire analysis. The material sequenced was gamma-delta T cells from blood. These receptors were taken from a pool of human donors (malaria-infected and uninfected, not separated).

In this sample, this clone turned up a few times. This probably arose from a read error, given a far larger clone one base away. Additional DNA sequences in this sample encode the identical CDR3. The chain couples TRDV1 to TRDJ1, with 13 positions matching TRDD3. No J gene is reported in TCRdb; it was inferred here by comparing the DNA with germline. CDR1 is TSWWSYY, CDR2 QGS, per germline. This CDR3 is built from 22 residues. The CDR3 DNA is TGCGCTCTTGGGGAACTAGTTGACGGATTTTACTGGGGGATACGCATGTGCGATAAACTCATCTTT. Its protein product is CALGELVDGFYWGIRMCDKLIF.

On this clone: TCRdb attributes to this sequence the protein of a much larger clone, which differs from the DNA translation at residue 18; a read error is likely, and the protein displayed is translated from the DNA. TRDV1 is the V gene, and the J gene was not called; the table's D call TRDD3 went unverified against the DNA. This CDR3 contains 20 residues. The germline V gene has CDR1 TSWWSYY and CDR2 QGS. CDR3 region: CALGEFSITVWGRNTDKPIF. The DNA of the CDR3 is TGTGCTCTTGGGGAATTCTCTATTACGGTCTGGGGGAGAAACACCGATAAACCCATCTTT.

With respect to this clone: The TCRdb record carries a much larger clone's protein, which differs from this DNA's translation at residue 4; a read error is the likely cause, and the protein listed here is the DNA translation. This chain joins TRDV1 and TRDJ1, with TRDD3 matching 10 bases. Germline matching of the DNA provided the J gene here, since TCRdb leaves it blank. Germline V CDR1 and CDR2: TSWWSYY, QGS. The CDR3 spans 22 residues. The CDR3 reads CALEELVHYWGISYAYTDKLIF. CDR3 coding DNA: TGTGCTCTTGAGGAACTAGTTCATTACTGGGGGATTTCATACGCGTACACCGATAAACTCATCTTT.

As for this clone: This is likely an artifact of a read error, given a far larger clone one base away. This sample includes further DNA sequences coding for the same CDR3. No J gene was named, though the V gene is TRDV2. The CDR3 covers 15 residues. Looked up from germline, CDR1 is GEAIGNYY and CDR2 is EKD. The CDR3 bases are TGTGCCTGTGACCCCTTACAACGTCCGCACGGTAAACTCATCTTC. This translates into CACDPLQRPHGKLIF.

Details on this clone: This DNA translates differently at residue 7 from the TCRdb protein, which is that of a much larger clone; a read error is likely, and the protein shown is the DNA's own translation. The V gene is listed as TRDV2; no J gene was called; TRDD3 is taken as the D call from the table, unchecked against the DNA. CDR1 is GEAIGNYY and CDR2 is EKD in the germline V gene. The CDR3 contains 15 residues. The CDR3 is CACDLRPGTGGCFIF. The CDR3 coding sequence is TGTGCCTGTGACCTTCGGCCTGGGACTGGGGGATGTTTTATCTTT.

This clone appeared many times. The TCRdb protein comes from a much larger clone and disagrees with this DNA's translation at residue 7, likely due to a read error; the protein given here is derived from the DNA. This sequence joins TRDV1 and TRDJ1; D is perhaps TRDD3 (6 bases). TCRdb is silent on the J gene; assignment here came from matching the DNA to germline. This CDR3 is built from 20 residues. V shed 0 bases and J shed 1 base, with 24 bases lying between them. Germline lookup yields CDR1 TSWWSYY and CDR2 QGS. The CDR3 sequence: CALGELVPSERDMLTDKLIF. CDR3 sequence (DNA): TGTGCTCTTGGGGAACTAGTCCCTTCGGAGCGGGATATGCTCACCGATAAACTCATCTTT.

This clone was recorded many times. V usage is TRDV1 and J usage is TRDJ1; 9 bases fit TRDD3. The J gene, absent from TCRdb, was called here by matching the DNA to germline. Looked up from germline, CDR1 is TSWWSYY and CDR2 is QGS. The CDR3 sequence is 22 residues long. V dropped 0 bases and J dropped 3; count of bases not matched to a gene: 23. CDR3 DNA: TGTGCTCTTGGGGAACTAGGACGTTGGCCCCCCCGTACTGGGGGAATCTCCGATAAACTCATCTTT. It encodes CALGELGRWPPRTGGISDKLIF.

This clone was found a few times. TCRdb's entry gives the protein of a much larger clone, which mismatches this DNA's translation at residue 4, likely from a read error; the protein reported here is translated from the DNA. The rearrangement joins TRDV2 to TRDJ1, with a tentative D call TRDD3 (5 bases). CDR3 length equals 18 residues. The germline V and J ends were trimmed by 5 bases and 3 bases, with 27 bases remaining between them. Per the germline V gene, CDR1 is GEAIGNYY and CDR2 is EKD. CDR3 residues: CACGHLRDSEPYADKLIF. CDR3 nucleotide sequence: TGTGCCTGTGGACACTTACGGGATTCTGAACCGTACGCCGATAAACTCATCTTT.

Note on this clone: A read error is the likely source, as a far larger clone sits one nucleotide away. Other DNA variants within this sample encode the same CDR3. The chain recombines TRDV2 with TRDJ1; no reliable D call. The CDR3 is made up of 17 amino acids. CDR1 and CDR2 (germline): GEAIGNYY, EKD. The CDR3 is CACDTVARLVYTDKLIF. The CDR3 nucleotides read TGTGCCTGCGACACAGTTGCCCGTCTGGTGTACACCGATAAACTCATCTTT.

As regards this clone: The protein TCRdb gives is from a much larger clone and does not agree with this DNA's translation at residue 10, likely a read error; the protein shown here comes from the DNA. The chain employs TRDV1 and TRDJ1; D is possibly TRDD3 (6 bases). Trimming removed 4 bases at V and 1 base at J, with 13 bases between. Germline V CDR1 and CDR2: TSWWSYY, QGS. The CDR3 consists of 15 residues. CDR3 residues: CALGAFEGITDKLIF. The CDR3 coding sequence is TGTGCTCTTGGGGCCTTCGAGGGGATCACCGATAAACTCATCTTT.

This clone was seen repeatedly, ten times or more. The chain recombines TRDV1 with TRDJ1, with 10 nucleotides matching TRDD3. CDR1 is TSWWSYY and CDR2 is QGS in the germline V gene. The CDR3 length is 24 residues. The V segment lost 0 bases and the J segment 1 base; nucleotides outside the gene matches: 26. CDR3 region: CALGELPSSYARLGDNGSTDKLIF. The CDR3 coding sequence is TGTGCTCTTGGGGAACTTCCTTCTTCCTACGCACGCCTGGGGGATAACGGGAGCACCGATAAACTCATCTTT.

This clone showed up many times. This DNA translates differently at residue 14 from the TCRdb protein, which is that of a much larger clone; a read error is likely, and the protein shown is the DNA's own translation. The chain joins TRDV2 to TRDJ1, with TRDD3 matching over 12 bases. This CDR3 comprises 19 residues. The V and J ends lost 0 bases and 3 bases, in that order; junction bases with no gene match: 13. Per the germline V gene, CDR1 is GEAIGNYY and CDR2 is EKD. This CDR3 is CACDTRTGGYSTFADKLIF. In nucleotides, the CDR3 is TGTGCCTGTGACACCCGTACTGGGGGATACTCAACCTTCGCCGATAAACTCATCTTT.

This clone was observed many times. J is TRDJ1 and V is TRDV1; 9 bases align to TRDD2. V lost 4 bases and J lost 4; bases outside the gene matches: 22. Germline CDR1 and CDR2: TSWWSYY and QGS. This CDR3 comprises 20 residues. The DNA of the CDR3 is TGTGCTCTTGGGGCCCGGCCTTCCTACGTCCGACTGGAGTTTTTCGATAAACTCATCTTT. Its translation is CALGARPSYVRLEFFDKLIF.

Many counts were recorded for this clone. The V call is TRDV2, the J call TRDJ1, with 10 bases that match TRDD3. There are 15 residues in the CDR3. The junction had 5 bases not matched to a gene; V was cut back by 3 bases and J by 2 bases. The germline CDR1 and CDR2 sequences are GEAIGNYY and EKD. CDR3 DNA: TGTGCCTGTGACCCTCTGGGGGATAGTACCGATAAACTCATCTTT. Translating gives CACDPLGDSTDKLIF.

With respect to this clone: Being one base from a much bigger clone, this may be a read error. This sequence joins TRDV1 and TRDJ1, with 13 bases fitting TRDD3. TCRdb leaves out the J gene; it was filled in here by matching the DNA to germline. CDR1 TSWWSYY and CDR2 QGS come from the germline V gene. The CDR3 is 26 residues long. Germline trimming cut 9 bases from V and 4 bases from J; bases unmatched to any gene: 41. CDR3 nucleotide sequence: TGTGCTCTCGGGTACCCCGGCGAGTCTACCTCCGAAATGCTAATTTACTGGGGGATACGATTCGATAAACTCATCTTT. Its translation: CALGYPGESTSEMLIYWGIRFDKLIF.

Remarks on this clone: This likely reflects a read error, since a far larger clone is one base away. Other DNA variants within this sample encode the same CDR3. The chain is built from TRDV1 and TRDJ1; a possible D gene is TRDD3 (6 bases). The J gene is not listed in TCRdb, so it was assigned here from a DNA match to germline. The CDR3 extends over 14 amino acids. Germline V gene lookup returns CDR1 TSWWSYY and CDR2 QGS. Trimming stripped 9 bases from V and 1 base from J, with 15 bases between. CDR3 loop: CALLPWGSTDKLIF. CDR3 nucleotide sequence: TGTGCTCTCCTGCCGTGGGGATCCACCGATAAACTCATCTTT.

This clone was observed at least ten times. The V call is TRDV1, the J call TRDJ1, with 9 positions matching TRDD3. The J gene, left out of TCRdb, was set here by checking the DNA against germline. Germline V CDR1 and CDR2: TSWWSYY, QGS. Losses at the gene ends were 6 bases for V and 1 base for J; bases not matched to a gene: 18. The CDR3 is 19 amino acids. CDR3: CALGEDFVLGEITTDKLIF. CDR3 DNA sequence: TGTGCTCTTGGTGAAGACTTCGTACTGGGGGAGATAACCACCGATAAACTCATCTTT.

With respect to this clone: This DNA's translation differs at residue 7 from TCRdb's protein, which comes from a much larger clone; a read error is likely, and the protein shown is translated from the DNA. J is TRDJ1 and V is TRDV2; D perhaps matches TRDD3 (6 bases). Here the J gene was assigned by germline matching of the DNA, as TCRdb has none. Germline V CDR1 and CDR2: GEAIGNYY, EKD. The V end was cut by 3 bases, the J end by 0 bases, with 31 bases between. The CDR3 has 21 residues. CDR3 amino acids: CACDPLYVSGVKVPYTDKLIF. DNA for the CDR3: TGTGCCTGTGACCCTCTATACGTGTCTGGGGTAAAAGTGCCGTACACCGATAAACTCATCTTT.

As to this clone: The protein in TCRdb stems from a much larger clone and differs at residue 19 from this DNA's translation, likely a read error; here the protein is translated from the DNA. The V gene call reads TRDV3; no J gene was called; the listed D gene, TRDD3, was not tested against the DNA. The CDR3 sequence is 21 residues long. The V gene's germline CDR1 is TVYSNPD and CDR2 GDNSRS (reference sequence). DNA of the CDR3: TGTGCCTTTAGTAAATTCCTACCTATCGTACTGGGGGATACTATCACCGATAAACCCATCTTT. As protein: CAFSKFLPIVLGDTITDKPIF.

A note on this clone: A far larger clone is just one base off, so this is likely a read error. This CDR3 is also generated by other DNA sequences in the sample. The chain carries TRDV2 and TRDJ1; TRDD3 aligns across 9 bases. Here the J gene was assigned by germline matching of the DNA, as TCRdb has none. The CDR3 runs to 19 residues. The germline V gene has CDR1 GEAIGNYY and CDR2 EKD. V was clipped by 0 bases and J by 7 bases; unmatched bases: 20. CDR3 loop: CACDTVVPTYDGDTTKLIF. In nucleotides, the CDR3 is TGTGCCTGTGACACCGTGGTCCCGACGTATGACGGGGATACGACTAAACTCATCTTT.

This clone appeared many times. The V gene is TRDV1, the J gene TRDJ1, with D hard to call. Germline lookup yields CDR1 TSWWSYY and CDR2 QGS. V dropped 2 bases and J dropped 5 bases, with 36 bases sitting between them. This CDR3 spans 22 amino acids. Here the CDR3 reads CALGEYRSPFYTTKIRRDKLIF. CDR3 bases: TGTGCTCTTGGGGAATACCGTAGTCCGTTCTATACTACCAAAATTAGGCGGGATAAACTCATCTTT.